The subject of this entry is one TCR beta chain. Its antigen is still unknown. Naive CD8 isolation took CD45RO-negative cells positively selected for CCR7 and excluded terminally differentiated effector memory CD45RA+ cells. Trimming cost V 7 bases and J 14 bases, with 16 bases left between them. The CDR3 is 11 amino acids. The germline gives CDR1 MNHEY, CDR2 SVGAGI. This sample is part of a study of shared clonotypes between healthy human individuals. Study-wide results and caveats: Despite large depth, sorted-subset datasets appeared incompletely sequenced. Against clonotypes common to all four donors, non-shared ones had lower generation probabilities.

TCRdb keeps only in-frame clones here, not all; method: immunoSEQ multiplex PCR. The sample has approximately 1.9 million clones, around 93% seen once; the top ten hold approximately 1.7%. The receptor's source is a man aged 18 to 29 in good health. Some clones in this sample may be carry-over from other donors' samples. The sequenced sample was naive CD8+ T cells from PBMCs. The chain has TRBV6-5 and TRBJ2-3; D may match TRBD1 or TRBD2 (5 bases each). CDR3: CASISGTASYF. CDR3 DNA: TGTGCCAGCATCTCCGGGACCGCGTCGTATTTT.